In its sample, the clone carrying this T cell receptor beta chain was seen a few times. The CDR3 totals 14 residues. Germline V CDR1 and CDR2: SGHVS, FNYEAQ. Unmatched junction bases numbered 4, after V lost 5 bases and J lost 7 bases. In the original workflow: Cell counts per sample came from amplifying reference gene primers. The protocol was immunoSEQ multiplex PCR, while the TCRdb copy is restricted to in-frame clones and leaves out a portion. For V, J and clone size, that table is used; D and trimming come from the DNA. The sample has tens of thousands of clones, approximately 86% seen once. The sample originates from a study of blood T cell repertoires in COVID-19. Turning to the study itself: Acute and convalescent COVID-19 specimens originated in the United States, Italy and Spain. In each case, the material was cDNA or gDNA derived from T cells, B-cell-depleted T cells, or PBMCs.

Sequenced input: peripheral blood. The source is a man aged 40-49 years with active COVID-19. V gene TRBV7-6 combines with J gene TRBJ2-1; the match to TRBD2 covers 11 bases. In DNA, the CDR3 is TGTGCCAGCAGCCGCGGGACTAGCGGAAATGAGCAGTTCTTC. As protein: CASSRGTSGNEQFF.